This T cell receptor (beta chain) was identified in a study of T cells in Graves' hyperthyroidism and ophthalmopathy. Points from the study as a whole: The model made its ophthalmopathy prediction, and onset followed a median about 5.9 months later.

As to this clonotype: Its antigen is unknown. The junction shows a germline mismatch at one end, possibly a read error.

Orbital computed tomography, thyroid ultrasound, serum thyroxine and TRAb, and clinical symptoms together informed the diagnoses. The V gene's germline CDR1 is DFQATT and CDR2 SNEGSKA (reference sequence). The CDR3 consists of 14 residues. It was RNA transcripts that yielded the amplified TCR beta CDR3 regions. First-round RT-PCR with HTBI primers amplified the TCR CDR3 region. One entry per CDR3 protein results from TCRdb running MiXCR on the multiplex PCR reads. This table holds about 560,000 distinct CDR3 sequences, more than 45% found once. The TCR was taken from a woman under 30 with Graves' hyperthyroidism. The sample consisted of peripheral blood or thyroid tissue (not recorded which). The chain uses TRBV20-1 and TRBJ1-5; D might be TRBD1 (5 bases). The CDR3 DNA follows: TGTAGTGCTCTTCGGGCTCCACCAGGGCAGCCCCAGCATTTT. This codes for CSALRAPPGQPQHF.